A selection of T cell receptor beta chains follows, all from one sample in a study of blood T cell repertoires in COVID-19. Here immunoSEQ multiplex PCR was the method, and the copy in TCRdb shows in-frame clones only, minus some. The table lists around 300,000 clones, approximately 90% of them singletons. The sample was peripheral blood. These receptors came from a woman aged 25-40 years with COVID-19, enrolled during active disease. CDR3s include the opening cysteine and the closing phenylalanine or tryptophan.

>TRBV29-1|TRBJ1-1
CSVGGLMNTEAFF
>TRBV5-1|TRBJ2-7
CASGRAGGEQYF
>TRBV19|TRBJ2-6
CASSMRVTSGANVLTF
>TRBV5-1|TRBJ1-1
CASSLGPEMNTEAFF
>TRBV23-1|TRBJ2-2
CASSQLSMSIGELFF
>TRBV2|TRBJ2-1
CASSETPGSSFF
>TRBV5-1|TRBJ1-4
CASSLAGSVNEKLFF
>TRBV6-5|TRBJ2-1
CASIEGEGLQFF
>TRBV7-9|TRBJ2-7
CARDSADNEQYF
>TRBV29-1|TRBJ1-1
CSVRRNTEAFF
>TRBV27|TRBJ2-5
CASSLRDMQETQYF
>TRBV7-9|TRBJ2-7
CASSLSVYEQYF
>TRBV5-1|TRBJ2-7
CASSLGTSGIYEQYF
>TRBV28|TRBJ1-4
CASTLRRANEKLFF
>TRBV2|TRBJ1-4
CASRDNPVTERMFF
>TRBV30|TRBJ2-1
CAWKNRAAGGGYNEQFF
>TRBV27|TRBJ1-1
CASSFGGLWTEAFF
>TRBV19|TRBJ2-1
CASAQREEQFF
>TRBV7-9|TRBJ2-7
CASSFSGSSYEQYF
>TRBV14|TRBJ1-2
CASSQGTFYGYTF
>TRBV18|TRBJ1-2
CASSPIDRQNINYGYTF
>TRBV4-1|TRBJ1-1
CASSHPGGYAEAFF
>TRBV5-1|TRBJ2-1
CASSFSGRGSYNEQFF
>TRBV3-1/TRBV3-2|TRBJ1-5
CASSQDLNQPQHF
>TRBV5-1|TRBJ2-7
CASSPTGGSSYEQYF
>TRBV27|TRBJ2-1
CASSPQGLSSYMLEEQFF
>TRBV5-1|TRBJ1-1
CASSYDRANTEAFF
>TRBV5-1|TRBJ2-7
CASSFNRGYEQYF
>TRBV5-1|TRBJ1-1
CASSLVSRYGTGGPPTLNTEAFF
>TRBV30|TRBJ1-2
CAWDEQGRNGYTF
>TRBV14|TRBJ2-1
CASSQGTSLRNEQFF
>TRBV5-6|TRBJ1-3
CASSLAASSGNTIYF
>TRBV3-1/TRBV3-2|TRBJ1-1
CASSQSGQGTEAFF
>TRBV2|TRBJ1-2
CASGTAYGYTF
>TRBV4-2|TRBJ1-1
CASSQDLRERTEAFF
>TRBV6-1|TRBJ1-2
CASSEYRLYGYTF
>TRBV28|TRBJ2-2
CASRGPLAGELFF
>TRBV7-2|TRBJ1-1
CASRTGVGTEAFF
>TRBV28|TRBJ2-7
CASSLAGTAYEQYF
>TRBV12-3/TRBV12-4|TRBJ1-2
CASSIRGNYGYTF